The clone carrying this TCR beta chain was detected a few times. V was clipped by 0 bases and J by 8 bases, with 11 bases between them. This CDR3 is 14 amino acids long. From germline, CDR1 is SEHNR and CDR2 FQNEAQ (reference sequence). The data were taken from a study of CD8+ T cells in alopecia areata. After isolation, RNA underwent reverse transcription to generate cDNA as the sequencing template. Here immunoSEQ multiplex PCR was the method, and the copy in TCRdb shows in-frame clones only, minus some. The sample lists 98,000 or so clones, 58% occurring once. The sequencing sample was made of NKG2D-low CD8+ T cells sorted from blood. This TCR came from a human donor with alopecia areata. The V gene is TRBV7-9, the J gene TRBJ2-1, with D unresolved. CDR3 nucleotides: TGTGCCAGCAGCTTAGCCAGCGTGATGGATGAGCAGTTCTTC. Its protein is CASSLASVMDEQFF.